This T cell receptor (beta chain) was sequenced in a study of blood T cell repertoires in COVID-19. The V end was cut by 9 bases, the J end by 7 bases, with 16 bases between. Germline lookup yields CDR1 LNHDA and CDR2 SQIVND (reference sequence). The CDR3 loop spans 13 amino acids. This clone appeared a single time. The data were produced by immunoSEQ multiplex PCR, yet TCRdb's version contains in-frame clones alone and is incomplete. There are about 120,000 clones in the sample; about 86% occur only once, and about 2% lies in the top ten. This receptor was identified in a woman between 50 and 59 years old with acute or convalescent COVID-19. Sequencing was performed on peripheral blood. The genes are TRBV19 and TRBJ1-5, with D possibly being TRBD1 (5 bases). For the CDR3, the DNA is TGTGCCAGCACTAAGGCGGGGGGACAGCCCCAGCATTTT. Translation: CASTKAGGQPQHF.